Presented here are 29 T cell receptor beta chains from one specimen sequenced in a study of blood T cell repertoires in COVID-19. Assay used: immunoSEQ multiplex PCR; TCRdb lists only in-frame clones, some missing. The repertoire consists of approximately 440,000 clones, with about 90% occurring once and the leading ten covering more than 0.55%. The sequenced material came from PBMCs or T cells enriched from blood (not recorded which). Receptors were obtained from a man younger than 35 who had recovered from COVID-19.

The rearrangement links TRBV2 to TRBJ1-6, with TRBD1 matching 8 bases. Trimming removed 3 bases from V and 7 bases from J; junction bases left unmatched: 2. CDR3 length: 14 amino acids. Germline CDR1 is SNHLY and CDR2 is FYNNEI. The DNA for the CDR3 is TGTGCCAGCAGTGAGAGGACAGGGAATTCACCCCTCCACTTT. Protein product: CASSERTGNSPLHF.

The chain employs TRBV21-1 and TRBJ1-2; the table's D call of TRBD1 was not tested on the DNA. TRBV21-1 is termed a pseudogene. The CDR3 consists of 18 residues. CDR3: CASSHHLPGTGDHYGYTF. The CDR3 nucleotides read TGTGCCAGCAGCCACCACTTACCCGGGACAGGGGATCACTATGGCTACACCTTC.

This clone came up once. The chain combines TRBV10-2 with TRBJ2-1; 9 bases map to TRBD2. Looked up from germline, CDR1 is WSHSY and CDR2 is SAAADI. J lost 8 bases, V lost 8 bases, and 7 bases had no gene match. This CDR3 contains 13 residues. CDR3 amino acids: CASSASGGYEQFF. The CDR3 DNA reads TGCGCCAGCTCGGCGAGCGGGGGGTATGAGCAGTTCTTC.

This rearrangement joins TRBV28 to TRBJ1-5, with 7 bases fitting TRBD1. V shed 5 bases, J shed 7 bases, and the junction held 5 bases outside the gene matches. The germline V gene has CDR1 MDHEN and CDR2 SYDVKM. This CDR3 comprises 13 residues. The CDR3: CASSLTGVQPQHF. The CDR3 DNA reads TGTGCCAGCAGTCTTACAGGGGTCCAGCCCCAGCATTTT. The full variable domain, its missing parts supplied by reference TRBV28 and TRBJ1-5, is DVKVTQSSRYLVKRTGEKVFLECVQDMDHENMFWYRQDPGLGLRLIYFSYDVKMKEKGDIPEGYSVSREKKERFSLILESASTNQTSMYLCASSLTGVQPQHFGDGTRLSIL.

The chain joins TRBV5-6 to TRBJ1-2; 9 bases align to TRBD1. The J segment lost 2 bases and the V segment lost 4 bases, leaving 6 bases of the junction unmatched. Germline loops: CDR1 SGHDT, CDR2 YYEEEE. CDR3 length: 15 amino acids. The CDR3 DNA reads TGTGCCAGCAGCCCGGGGGACAGGGACAACTATGGCTACACCTTC. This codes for CASSPGDRDNYGYTF.

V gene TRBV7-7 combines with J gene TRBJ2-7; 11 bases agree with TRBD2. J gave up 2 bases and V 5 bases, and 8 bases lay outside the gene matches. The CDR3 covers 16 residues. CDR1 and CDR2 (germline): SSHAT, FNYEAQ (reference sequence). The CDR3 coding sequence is TGTGCCAGCAGCCCCGGAATAGCGGGAGGGCCCTACGAGCAGTACTTC. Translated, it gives CASSPGIAGGPYEQYF.

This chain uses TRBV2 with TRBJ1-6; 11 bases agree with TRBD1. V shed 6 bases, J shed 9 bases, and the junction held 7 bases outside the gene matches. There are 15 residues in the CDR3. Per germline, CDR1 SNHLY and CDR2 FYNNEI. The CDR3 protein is CASREFGTGGSPLHF. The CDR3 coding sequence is TGTGCCAGCAGAGAATTCGGGACAGGGGGTTCACCCCTCCACTTT. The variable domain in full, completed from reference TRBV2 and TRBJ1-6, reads EPEVTQTPSHQVTQMGQEVILRCVPISNHLYFYWYRQILGQKVEFLVSFYNNEISEKSEIFDDQFSVERPDGSNFTLKIRSTKLEDSAMYFCASREFGTGGSPLHFGNGTRLTVT.

As DNA, the CDR3 is TGTGCCAGCAGCAAATCCCTAGGGGGCGAGGGGACTGAAGCTTTCTTT. Translation: CASSKSLGGEGTEAFF. The chain combines TRBV21-1 with TRBJ1-1; TRBD1, the table's D call, lacks a check against the DNA. TRBV21-1 is a recognized pseudogene. The CDR3 spans 16 residues.

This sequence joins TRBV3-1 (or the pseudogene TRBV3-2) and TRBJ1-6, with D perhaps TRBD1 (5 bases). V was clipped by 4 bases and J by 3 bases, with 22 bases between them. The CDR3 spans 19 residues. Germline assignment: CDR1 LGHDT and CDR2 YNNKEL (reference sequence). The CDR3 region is CASSPQGGVVSLYNSPLHF. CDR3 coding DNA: TGTGCCAGCAGCCCCCAAGGAGGGGTAGTCAGCCTCTATAATTCACCCCTCCACTTT.

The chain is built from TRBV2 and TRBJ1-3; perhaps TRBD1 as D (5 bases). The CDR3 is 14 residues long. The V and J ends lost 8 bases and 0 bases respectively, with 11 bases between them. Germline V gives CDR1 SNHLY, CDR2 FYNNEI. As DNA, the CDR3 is TGTGCCAGCTGCCGGGGGGACTCTGGAAACACCATATATTTT. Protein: CASCRGDSGNTIYF.

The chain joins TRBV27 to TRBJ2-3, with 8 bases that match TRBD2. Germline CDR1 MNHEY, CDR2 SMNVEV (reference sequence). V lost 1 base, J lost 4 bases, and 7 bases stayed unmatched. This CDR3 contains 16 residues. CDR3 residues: CASSLWAGGSADTQYF. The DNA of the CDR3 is TGTGCCAGCAGTTTATGGGCGGGAGGAAGCGCAGATACGCAGTATTTT.

CDR3 amino acids: CASSLATANYGYTF. The DNA for the CDR3 is TGTGCCAGCAGCTTAGCCACAGCTAACTATGGCTACACCTTC. The chain links TRBV7-2 to TRBJ1-2; D unclear. Trimming left V 0 bases short and J 0 bases short, with 5 bases between. Germline-derived CDR1 and CDR2 are SGHTA and FQGNSA. This CDR3 spans 14 amino acids. The full variable domain, in which reference TRBV7-2 and TRBJ1-2 provide the parts outside the CDR3, is GAGVSQSPSNKVTEKGKDVELRCDPISGHTALYWYRQSLGQGLEFLIYFQGNSAPDKSGLPSDRFSAERTGGSVSTLTIQRTQQEDSAVYLCASSLATANYGYTFGSGTRLTVV.

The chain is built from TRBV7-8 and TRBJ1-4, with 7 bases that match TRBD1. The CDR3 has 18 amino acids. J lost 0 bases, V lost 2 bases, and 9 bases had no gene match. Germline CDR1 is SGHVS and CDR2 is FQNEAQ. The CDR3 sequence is CASSLIFGQVSTNEKLFF. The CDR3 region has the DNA TGTGCCAGCAGCTTAATATTCGGACAGGTTTCAACTAATGAAAAACTGTTTTTT.

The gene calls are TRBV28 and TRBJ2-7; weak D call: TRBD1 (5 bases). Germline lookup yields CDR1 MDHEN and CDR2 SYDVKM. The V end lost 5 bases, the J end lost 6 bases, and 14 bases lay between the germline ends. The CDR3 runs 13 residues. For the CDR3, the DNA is TGTGCCAGCAGTACACCAGGGTTCCCCGAGCAGTACTTC. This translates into CASSTPGFPEQYF.

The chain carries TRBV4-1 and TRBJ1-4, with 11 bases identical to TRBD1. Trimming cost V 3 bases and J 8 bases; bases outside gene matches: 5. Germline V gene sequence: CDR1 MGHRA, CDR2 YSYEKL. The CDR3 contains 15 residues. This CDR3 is CASSQVGTGGEKLFF. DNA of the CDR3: TGCGCCAGCAGCCAGGTCGGGACAGGGGGAGAAAAACTGTTTTTT.

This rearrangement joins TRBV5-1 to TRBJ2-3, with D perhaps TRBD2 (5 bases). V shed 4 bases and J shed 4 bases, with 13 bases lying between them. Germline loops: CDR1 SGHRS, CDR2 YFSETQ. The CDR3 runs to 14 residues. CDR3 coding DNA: TGCGCCAGCAGCGAGAATACTAGGGCAGATACGCAGTATTTT. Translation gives CASSENTRADTQYF.

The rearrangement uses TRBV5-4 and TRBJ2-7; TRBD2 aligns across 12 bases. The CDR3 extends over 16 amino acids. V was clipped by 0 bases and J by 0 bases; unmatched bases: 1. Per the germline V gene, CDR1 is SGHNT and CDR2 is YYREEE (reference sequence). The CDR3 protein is CASSLGGLAGSYEQYF. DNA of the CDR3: TGTGCCAGCAGCTTGGGGGGACTAGCGGGCTCCTACGAGCAGTACTTC.

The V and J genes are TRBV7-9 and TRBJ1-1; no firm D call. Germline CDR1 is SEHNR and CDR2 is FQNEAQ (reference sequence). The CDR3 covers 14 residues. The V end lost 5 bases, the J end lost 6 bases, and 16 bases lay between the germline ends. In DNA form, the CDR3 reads TGTGCCAGCAGCGAGGCTAGCGGGGATCCTGAAGCTTTCTTT. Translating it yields CASSEASGDPEAFF.

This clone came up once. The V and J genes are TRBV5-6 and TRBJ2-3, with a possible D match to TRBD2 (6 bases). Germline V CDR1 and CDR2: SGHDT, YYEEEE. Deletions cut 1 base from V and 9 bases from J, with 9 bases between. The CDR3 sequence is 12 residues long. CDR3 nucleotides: TGTGCCAGCAGCTTGCGGCTAGCGACGCAGTATTTT. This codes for CASSLRLATQYF.

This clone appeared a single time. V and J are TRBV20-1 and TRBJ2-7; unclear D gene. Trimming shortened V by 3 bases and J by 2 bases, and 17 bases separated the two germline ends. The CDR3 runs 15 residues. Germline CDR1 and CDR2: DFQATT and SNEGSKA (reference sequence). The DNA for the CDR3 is TGCAGTGCTAGTGAGGCCCGAAAACCCCCCTACGAGCAGTACTTC. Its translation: CSASEARKPPYEQYF.

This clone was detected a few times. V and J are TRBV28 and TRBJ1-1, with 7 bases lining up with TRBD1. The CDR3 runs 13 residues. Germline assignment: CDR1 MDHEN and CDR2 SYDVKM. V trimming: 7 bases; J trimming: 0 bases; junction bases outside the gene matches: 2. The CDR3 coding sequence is TGTGCCAGCACAGGGGGAATGAACACTGAAGCTTTCTTT. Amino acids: CASTGGMNTEAFF.

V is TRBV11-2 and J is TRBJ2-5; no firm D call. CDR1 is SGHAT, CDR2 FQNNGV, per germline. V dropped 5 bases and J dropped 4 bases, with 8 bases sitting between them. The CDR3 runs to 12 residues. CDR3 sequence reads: CASSNIAETQYF. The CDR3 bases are TGTGCCAGCAGCAATATAGCAGAGACCCAGTACTTC.

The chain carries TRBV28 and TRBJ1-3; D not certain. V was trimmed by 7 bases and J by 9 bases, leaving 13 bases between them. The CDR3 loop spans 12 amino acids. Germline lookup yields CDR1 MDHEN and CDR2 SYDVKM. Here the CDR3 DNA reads TGTGCCAGCACATCCGGCCGCGGCACCATATATTTT. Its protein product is CASTSGRGTIYF.

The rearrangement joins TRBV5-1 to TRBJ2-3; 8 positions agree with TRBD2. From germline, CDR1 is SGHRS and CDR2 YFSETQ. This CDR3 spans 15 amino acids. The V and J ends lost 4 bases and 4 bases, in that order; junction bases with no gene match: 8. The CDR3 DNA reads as TGCGCCAGCAGCCCCCCAGCGGGAGCGGCAGATACGCAGTATTTT. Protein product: CASSPPAGAADTQYF.

In DNA, the CDR3 is TGTGCCAGCAGTCCCACAGGATTGAACACTGAAGCTTTCTTT. This codes for CASSPTGLNTEAFF. The V call is TRBV6-5, the J call TRBJ1-1; perhaps TRBD1 as D (5 bases). Germline CDR1 and CDR2: MNHEY and SVGAGI. V was trimmed by 5 bases and J by 0 bases, leaving 10 bases between them. The CDR3 is made up of 14 amino acids.

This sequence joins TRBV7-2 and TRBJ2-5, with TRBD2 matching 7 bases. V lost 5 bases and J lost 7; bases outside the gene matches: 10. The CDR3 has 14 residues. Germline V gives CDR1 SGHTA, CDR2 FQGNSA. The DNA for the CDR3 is TGTGCCAGCAGCCAACAGCGGGATCCGGGGACCCAGTACTTC. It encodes CASSQQRDPGTQYF.

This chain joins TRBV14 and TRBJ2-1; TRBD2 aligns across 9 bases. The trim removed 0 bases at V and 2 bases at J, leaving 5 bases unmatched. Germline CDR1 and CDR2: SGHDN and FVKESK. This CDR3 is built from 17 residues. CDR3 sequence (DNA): TGTGCCAGCAGCCAAGACGGACTAGCGCCAACCTACAATGAGCAGTTCTTC. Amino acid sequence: CASSQDGLAPTYNEQFF.

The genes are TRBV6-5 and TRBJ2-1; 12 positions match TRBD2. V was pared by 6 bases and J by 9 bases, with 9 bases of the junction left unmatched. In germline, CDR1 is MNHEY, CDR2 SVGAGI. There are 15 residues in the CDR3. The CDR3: CASRDLAGGPFEQFF. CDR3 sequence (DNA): TGTGCCAGCAGGGATCTAGCGGGGGGGCCATTTGAGCAGTTCTTC.

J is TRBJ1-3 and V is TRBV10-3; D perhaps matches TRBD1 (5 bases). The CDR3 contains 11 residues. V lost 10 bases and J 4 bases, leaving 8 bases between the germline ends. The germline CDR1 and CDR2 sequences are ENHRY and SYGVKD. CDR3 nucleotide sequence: TGTGCCAAGGGGAACGGAAACACCATATATTTT. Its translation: CAKGNGNTIYF.